This is a list of T cell receptor beta chains from one sample in a study of early T cells in non-severe SARS-CoV-2 infection. TCRdb reprocessed the 5' RACE reads with MiXCR, giving one entry per CDR3 protein. The table records around 80,000 distinct CDR3 sequences, roughly a tenth of them present only once. The sequenced sample was whole blood, obtained at baseline. The receptors stem from an adult who was a healthcare worker with PCR-confirmed SARS-CoV-2 infection or an uninfected control (not recorded which). Each CDR3 is given with its conserved first and last residue. The D gene is left open where the match is weak. Expanded clones get a size class; other rows say once, few or many, or leave the size out.

v_gene	j_gene	d_gene	abundance	CDR3aa	CDR3nt
TRBV20-1	TRBJ2-5	TRBD1	few	CSARSPRDREGETQYF	TGCAGTGCTAGATCTCCCCGGGACAGGGAGGGGGAGACCCAGTACTTC
TRBV28	TRBJ1-2	.	.	CASRVTTNYGYTF	TGTGCCAGCAGGGTGACTACTAACTATGGCTACACCTTC
TRBV12-3/TRBV12-4	TRBJ2-2	TRBD1	.	CASRDITGDITGELFF	TGTGCCAGCAGGGATATTACAGGGGACATCACCGGGGAGCTGTTTTTT
TRBV11-3	TRBJ2-3	.	.	CASSLDGGSTDTQYF	TGTGCCAGCAGCTTAGACGGGGGTAGCACAGATACGCAGTATTTT
TRBV11-2	TRBJ2-7	.	many	CASTPLGQNYEQYF	TGTGCCAGCACCCCGCTAGGGCAGAACTACGAGCAGTACTTC
TRBV27	TRBJ2-2	.	few	CASLPLHITGVTGELFF	TGTGCCAGCCTTCCTCTCCACATAACAGGCGTCACCGGGGAGCTGTTTTTT
TRBV6-1	TRBJ2-6	.	few	CASNRKRGLSGANVLTF	TGTGCCAGCAACAGAAAGCGAGGTCTCTCTGGGGCCAACGTCCTGACTTTC
TRBV2	TRBJ2-2	TRBD1	.	CASSDREGAGELFF	TGTGCCAGCAGCGACAGGGAAGGGGCCGGGGAGCTGTTTTTT
TRBV30	TRBJ1-2	.	many	CAWSAPEYGYTF	TGTGCCTGGAGTGCACCAGAGTATGGCTACACCTTC
TRBV24-1	TRBJ1-5	.	many	CATSMAGFGQPQHF	TGTGCCACCAGTATGGCGGGCTTTGGGCAGCCCCAGCATTTT
TRBV2	TRBJ1-2	.	few	CASSAGTEIYGYTF	TGTGCCAGCAGTGCCGGGACGGAGATCTATGGCTACACCTTC
TRBV5-1	TRBJ2-7	TRBD1	many	CASSLFTGVSYEQYF	TGCGCCAGCAGCTTGTTCACAGGGGTCTCCTACGAGCAGTACTTC
TRBV12-3/TRBV12-4	TRBJ2-2	.	.	CASRLTGANTGELFF	TGTGCCAGCAGGCTTACAGGAGCCAACACCGGGGAGCTGTTTTTT
TRBV27	TRBJ2-2	TRBD2	few	CASSWKTSGRTGELFF	TGTGCCAGCAGTTGGAAGACTAGCGGACGCACCGGGGAGCTGTTTTTT
TRBV6-2/TRBV6-3	TRBJ2-1	TRBD1	many	CASSMGQGFYNEQFF	TGTGCCAGCAGTATGGGACAGGGGTTCTACAATGAGCAGTTCTTC
TRBV14	TRBJ2-3	.	few	CASSQLPGRETDTQYF	TGTGCCAGCAGCCAATTGCCGGGGCGTGAAACAGATACGCAGTATTTT
TRBV11-2	TRBJ2-7	.	.	CASSLYGGGRNEQYF	TGTGCCAGCAGCTTATACGGAGGCGGTCGAAACGAGCAGTACTTC
TRBV7-9	TRBJ2-5	.	.	CASSSRGTAYQETQYF	TGTGCCAGCAGTTCTCGCGGGACTGCGTACCAAGAGACCCAGTACTTC
TRBV7-8	TRBJ2-1	TRBD2	many	CASSSRGLVSNEQFF	TGTGCCAGCAGCTCTCGTGGACTAGTAAGCAATGAGCAGTTCTTC
TRBV9	TRBJ2-7	.	.	CASSRGTYSYEQYF	TGTGCCAGCAGCAGGGGGACATACTCCTACGAGCAGTACTTC
TRBV6-6	TRBJ2-3	TRBD1	many	CASSFPGQGRADTQYF	TGTGCCAGCAGTTTCCCGGGACAGGGGAGGGCAGATACGCAGTATTTT
TRBV5-1	TRBJ2-2	.	many	CASSLGSGPNTGELFF	TGCGCCAGCAGCTTGGGGAGCGGGCCCAACACCGGGGAGCTGTTTTTT
TRBV5-1	TRBJ2-7	.	few	CASSLDNRAVYEQYF	TGCGCCAGCAGCTTGGACAACAGGGCTGTCTACGAGCAGTACTTC
TRBV5-5	TRBJ2-7	.	many	CASSVKSSETYEQYF	TGTGCCAGCAGCGTCAAGTCTAGCGAGACCTACGAGCAGTACTTC
TRBV6-5	TRBJ2-3	.	few	CASSSNPAPRLGGEADTQYF	TGTGCCAGCAGCTCGAACCCGGCACCACGACTGGGGGGCGAGGCAGATACGCAGTATTTT
TRBV12-3/TRBV12-4	TRBJ2-1	TRBD2	few	CASSLPAGVNEQFF	TGTGCCAGCAGTTTACCAGCGGGAGTTAATGAGCAGTTCTTC
TRBV5-4	TRBJ2-5	.	many	CASSPGIDMSEGTQYF	TGTGCCAGCAGCCCCGGTATAGACATGAGCGAGGGGACCCAGTACTTC
TRBV2	TRBJ1-3	.	many	CAREGVGNTIYF	TGTGCCCGCGAAGGGGTCGGAAACACCATATATTTT
TRBV6-1	TRBJ2-7	TRBD2	few	CAMRSGTSYEQYF	TGTGCCATGCGCAGCGGGACCTCCTACGAGCAGTACTTC
TRBV10-3	TRBJ2-7	.	.	CAISATFRGFYEQYF	TGTGCCATCAGTGCTACTTTCAGGGGTTTCTACGAGCAGTACTTC
TRBV7-7	TRBJ2-3	.	many	CASSPRTGTGTQYF	TGTGCCAGCAGCCCTCGGACCGGGACGGGTACGCAGTATTTT
TRBV2	TRBJ2-1	TRBD2	many	CASSRSGMRSYNEQFF	TGTGCCAGCAGCCGTAGCGGGATGCGCTCCTACAATGAGCAGTTCTTC
TRBV7-9	TRBJ2-5	.	.	CASSSPRGGETQYF	TGTGCCAGCAGCTCCCCGAGGGGTGGAGAGACCCAGTACTTC
TRBV5-1	TRBJ1-4	TRBD1	many	CASSLLGQPIEKLFF	TGCGCCAGCAGCTTGCTGGGACAGCCCATTGAAAAACTGTTTTTT
TRBV12-3/TRBV12-4	TRBJ2-1	.	many	CASSLAVDYEQFF	TGTGCCAGCAGTTTGGCGGTCGACTATGAGCAGTTCTTC
TRBV7-2	TRBJ2-1	.	few	CASSPQSTSTEQFF	TGTGCCAGCAGCCCACAATCGACTAGTACTGAGCAGTTCTTC
TRBV7-9	TRBJ2-1	TRBD2	few	CASSLAGLTSGRGNEQFF	TGTGCCAGCAGCTTAGCGGGTCTAACTAGCGGGAGAGGGAATGAGCAGTTCTTC
TRBV5-4	TRBJ1-4	.	few	CASSSRRTSPSTNEKLFF	TGTGCCAGCAGCTCCAGGAGGACATCCCCTTCAACTAATGAAAAACTGTTTTTT
TRBV11-2	TRBJ2-5	TRBD2	many	CASSLELAGGGSGTQYF	TGTGCCAGCAGCTTAGAGCTAGCGGGAGGTGGATCGGGGACCCAGTACTTC
TRBV7-6	TRBJ2-7	.	few	CASSHPYSSYEQYF	TGTGCCAGCAGCCACCCCTATTCCTCCTACGAGCAGTACTTC
TRBV6-6	TRBJ1-1	.	.	CASSYLTEAFF	TGTGCCAGCAGTTACCTCACTGAAGCTTTCTTT
TRBV6-5	TRBJ1-4	.	.	CASSYERNEKLFF	TGTGCCAGCAGTTACGAGCGCAATGAAAAACTGTTTTTT
TRBV10-2	TRBJ1-5	.	.	CASSEAVNQPQHF	TGCGCCAGCAGTGAGGCGGTCAATCAGCCCCAGCATTTT
TRBV5-1	TRBJ1-1	.	.	CASSLETAPGGTEAFF	TGCGCCAGCAGCTTGGAGACAGCCCCTGGAGGGACTGAAGCTTTCTTT
TRBV5-1	TRBJ2-7	.	many	CASKGEYEQYF	TGCGCCAGCAAAGGAGAATACGAGCAGTACTTC
TRBV7-9	TRBJ2-1	TRBD2	many	CASSLRAGSHNEQFF	TGTGCCAGCAGCTTAAGAGCGGGATCGCACAATGAGCAGTTCTTC
TRBV12-3/TRBV12-4	TRBJ2-5	.	once	CASSPTAAYQETQYF	TGTGCCAGCAGCCCTACCGCGGCCTACCAAGAGACCCAGTACTTC
TRBV29-1	TRBJ2-7	TRBD1	many	CSALPGQGYEQYF	TGCAGCGCTCTACCGGGACAGGGCTACGAGCAGTACTTC
TRBV7-9	TRBJ1-1	.	few	CASSWTREAFF	TGTGCCAGCAGCTGGACCAGAGAAGCTTTCTTT
TRBV5-4	TRBJ2-1	TRBD2	few	CASSGGLAGSYNEQFF	TGTGCCAGCAGCGGCGGGCTAGCGGGTTCCTACAATGAGCAGTTCTTC
TRBV5-4	TRBJ2-1	TRBD2	.	CASTKGLAVGDEQFF	TGTGCCAGCACCAAGGGACTAGCGGTTGGCGATGAGCAGTTCTTC
TRBV18	TRBJ2-3	.	few	CASSQASTDTQYF	TGTGCCAGCTCACAAGCTAGCACAGATACGCAGTATTTT
TRBV28	TRBJ2-7	TRBD1	.	CASRASGTGQYEQYF	TGTGCCAGCAGGGCCTCCGGGACAGGTCAATACGAGCAGTACTTC
TRBV5-1	TRBJ2-5	TRBD2	many	CASSGGRRGETQYF	TGCGCCAGCAGCGGCGGGAGGCGGGGAGAGACCCAGTACTTC
TRBV18	TRBJ1-5	.	many	CASSPDETSNQPQHF	TGTGCCAGCTCACCCGACGAAACCAGTAATCAGCCCCAGCATTTT
TRBV12-3/TRBV12-4	TRBJ2-1	.	many	CASIKGLEPHNEQFF	TGTGCCAGCATCAAAGGCCTCGAACCCCACAATGAGCAGTTCTTC
TRBV3-1	TRBJ2-1	.	.	CASSQTAEQFF	TGTGCCAGCAGCCAAACCGCGGAGCAGTTCTTC
TRBV4-1	TRBJ2-7	.	many	CASSPGEEPLGEQYF	TGCGCCAGCAGCCCAGGGGAAGAGCCTCTCGGGGAGCAGTACTTC
TRBV10-1	TRBJ2-5	.	.	CASSESPETQYF	TGCGCCAGCAGTGAGTCCCCGGAGACCCAGTACTTC